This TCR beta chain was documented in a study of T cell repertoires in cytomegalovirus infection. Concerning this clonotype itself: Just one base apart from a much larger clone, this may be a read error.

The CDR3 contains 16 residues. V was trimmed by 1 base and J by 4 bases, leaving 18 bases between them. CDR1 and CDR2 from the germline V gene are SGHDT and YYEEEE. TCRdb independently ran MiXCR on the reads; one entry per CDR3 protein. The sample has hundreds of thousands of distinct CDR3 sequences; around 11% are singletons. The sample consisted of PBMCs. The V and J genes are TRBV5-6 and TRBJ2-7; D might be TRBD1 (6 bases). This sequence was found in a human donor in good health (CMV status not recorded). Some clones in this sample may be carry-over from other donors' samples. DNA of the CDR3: TGTGCCAGCAGCTTGCCTGCAGGGGAAGGGTTATACGAGCAGTACGTC. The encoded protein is CASSLPAGEGLYEQYV.